Given below is one T cell receptor (beta chain) in context. The data belong to a study of long-term antiretroviral therapy in people with HIV. A v3.0 immunoSEQ assay was performed at survey level. Clones were read by immunoSEQ multiplex PCR, and TCRdb kept only the in-frame ones, dropping some. The data hold under 20,000 clones, with roughly 86% observed a single time. The CDR3 runs 15 residues. After removal of 2 bases from V and 7 bases from J, the junction contained 6 bases not matched to a gene. CDR1 and CDR2 (germline): SGHRS, YFSETQ. The sample in question was unsorted PBMCs, obtained 0.5 years after starting antiretroviral therapy. The chain carries TRBV5-1 and TRBJ1-5, with 10 bases lining up with TRBD1. This receptor was identified in a man aged 40-49 years with HIV. DNA for the CDR3: TGCGCCAGCAGCTTATCCGGGACAGGGGAACAGCCCCAGCATTTT. This sequence encodes CASSLSGTGEQPQHF.